The 23 T cell receptor beta chains in this list originate from one sample, sequenced in a study of T cell responses to AZD1222 COVID-19 vaccine. Sequencing was performed with immunoSEQ multiplex PCR; in TCRdb, only in-frame clones are kept and a portion is missing. Of roughly 150,000 clones listed, approximately 89% are singletons. The sequencing here drew on peripheral blood, taken on day 0 of AZD1222 vaccination. Receptors originate from an adult in good health.

This clone was recorded only once. This sequence joins TRBV6-5 and TRBJ1-3; TRBD1 matches 8 bases. The CDR3 covers 15 residues. V lost 5 bases to trimming and J lost 2 bases; unmatched junction nucleotides: 5. Germline V lookup: CDR1 MNHEY, CDR2 SVGAGI. The CDR3 spells CASSPGQGTGNTIYF. The CDR3, as DNA: TGTGCCAGCAGTCCTGGACAGGGCACTGGAAACACCATATATTTT.

The rearrangement joins TRBV6-2 or TRBV6-3 to TRBJ2-3; D is perhaps TRBD2 (6 bases). In germline, CDR1 is MNHEY, CDR2 SVGEGT. The V and J ends lost 2 bases and 0 bases respectively, with 24 bases between them. The CDR3 covers 20 residues. CDR3 region: CASSYARTYTSTSSTDTQYF. DNA of the CDR3: TGTGCCAGCAGTTACGCACGGACCTATACTAGCACGTCTAGCACAGATACGCAGTATTTT.

With regard to this clone: At one boundary the junction diverges from the germline segment, which might be a read error. Here the CDR3 reads CASSLGDWGRDF. The CDR3 nucleotides are TGTGCCAGCAGTTTAGGGGACTGGGGGAGGGACTTC. The chain employs TRBV28 and TRBJ2-7, with 7 nucleotides matching TRBD2. Germline lookup yields CDR1 MDHEN and CDR2 SYDVKM. CDR3 size: 12 residues.

The J gene is TRBJ1-3, the V gene TRBV9, with D perhaps matching TRBD1 (5 bases). Between the trimmed V and J ends, which lost 0 bases and 5 bases, there was a span of 18 bases. Germline CDR1 and CDR2: SGDLS and YYNGEE. This CDR3 comprises 17 residues. CDR3 in DNA: TGTGCCAGCAGCGTAGCCCCAAGACAGATGGGGAGAAACACCATATATTTT. It is translated as CASSVAPRQMGRNTIYF.

A single count supports this clone. The chain employs TRBV3-1 (or the pseudogene TRBV3-2) and TRBJ2-2, with D maybe TRBD1 (5 bases). V gave up 0 bases and J gave up 5 bases, with 16 bases separating them. The CDR3 consists of 17 residues. Germline V gene lookup returns CDR1 LGHDT and CDR2 YNNKEL (reference sequence). Here the CDR3 DNA reads TGTGCCAGCAGCCAAGATTTAGGCAGGGTTGGGACCGGGGAGCTGTTTTTT. Protein sequence: CASSQDLGRVGTGELFF.

The chain recombines TRBV7-3 with TRBJ1-3; D unclear. Germline-derived CDR1 and CDR2 are SGHTA and FQGTGA. Between the trimmed V and J ends, which lost 1 base and 3 bases, there was a span of 4 bases. The CDR3 runs 13 residues. CDR3 nucleotides: TGTGCCAGCAGCTTAAACGATGGAAACACCATATATTTT. It specifies CASSLNDGNTIYF.

This CDR3 is CATSEGGAGSSGNTIYF. The DNA for the CDR3 is TGTGCCACCAGTGAGGGGGGAGCGGGGAGCTCTGGAAACACCATATATTTT. V is TRBV24-1 and J is TRBJ1-3, with D possibly TRBD1 on 5 matching bases. CDR3 length: 17 amino acids. The V and J ends lost 4 bases and 0 bases respectively, with 15 bases between them. Germline V lookup: CDR1 KGHDR, CDR2 SFDVKD.

The chain carries TRBV19 and TRBJ2-5; D perhaps matches TRBD2 (6 bases). V gave up 6 bases and J gave up 5 bases, with 19 bases separating them. Per germline, CDR1 LNHDA and CDR2 SQIVND (reference sequence). This CDR3 comprises 15 residues. CDR3 sequence (DNA): TGTGCCAGTAGCGGGATGACCCCTCGGGGGGAGACCCAGTACTTC. As protein: CASSGMTPRGETQYF.

The chain employs TRBV27 and TRBJ2-7; D is uncertain. V shed 4 bases and J shed 3 bases, with 16 bases lying between them. Germline loops: CDR1 MNHEY, CDR2 SMNVEV (reference sequence). The CDR3 runs to 15 residues. Here the CDR3 DNA reads TGTGCCAGCAGTTCCTTCATAAACCCCTTCTACGAGCAGTACTTC. Amino acid sequence: CASSSFINPFYEQYF.

This chain joins TRBV18 and TRBJ2-1; 10 bases map to TRBD2. The CDR3 spans 19 residues. Germline loops: CDR1 KGHSH, CDR2 LQKENI. V was clipped by 3 bases and J by 2 bases; unmatched bases: 13. The CDR3 coding sequence is TGTGCCAGCTCACCCACGGGTTCGAGGACTAGCGGTGCCTACAATGAGCAGTTCTTC. As protein: CASSPTGSRTSGAYNEQFF.

The V call is TRBV6-2 or TRBV6-3, the J call TRBJ1-5; maybe TRBD1 (5 bases). The CDR3 extends over 15 amino acids. Germline CDR1 and CDR2: MNHEY and SVGEGT. V dropped 2 bases and J dropped 0 bases, with 8 bases sitting between them. CDR3 bases: TGTGCCAGCAGTTACGGGGGTTATAGCAATCAGCCCCAGCATTTT. Protein sequence: CASSYGGYSNQPQHF.

J is TRBJ1-6 and V is TRBV6-1, with TRBD1 as a possible D gene (5 bases). CDR1 MNHNS and CDR2 SASEGT come from the germline V gene. CDR3 length: 17 amino acids. V gave up 1 base and J gave up 4 bases, with 14 bases separating them. DNA of the CDR3: TGTGCCAGCAGTGAAGGGAAAGGGGTCACGTATAATTCACCCCTCCACTTT. The encoded protein is CASSEGKGVTYNSPLHF.

The V call is TRBV19, the J call TRBJ2-3; 12 positions agree with TRBD2. This CDR3 region has 16 residues. In germline, CDR1 is LNHDA, CDR2 SQIVND (reference sequence). Trimming removed 6 bases from V and 4 bases from J; junction bases left unmatched: 8. DNA for the CDR3: TGTGCCAGTAGCTCACTAGCGGGGGGATTGGCAGATACGCAGTATTTT. Amino acids: CASSSLAGGLADTQYF.

This chain uses TRBV4-2 with TRBJ2-7; tentatively, D is TRBD1 or TRBD2 (5 bases each). The CDR3 contains 14 residues. V was clipped by 0 bases and J by 4 bases, with 10 bases between them. Germline CDR1 reads LGHNA; CDR2 reads YNFKEQ. The CDR3 sequence is CASSQDGALYEQYF. The DNA of the CDR3 is TGTGCCAGCAGCCAAGACGGGGCACTTTACGAGCAGTACTTC.

This clone was detected only once. The chain uses TRBV5-1 and TRBJ2-2; 7 bases fit TRBD1. Germline V lookup: CDR1 SGHRS, CDR2 YFSETQ. Losses at the gene ends were 3 bases for V and 4 bases for J; bases not matched to a gene: 3. There are 14 residues in the CDR3. The CDR3 sequence: CASSSGQTTGELFF. The CDR3 bases are TGCGCCAGCAGCTCGGGACAGACCACCGGGGAGCTGTTTTTT.

The J gene is TRBJ1-3, the V gene TRBV25-1; D is unresolved. V was trimmed by 4 bases and J by 5 bases, leaving 9 bases between them. The CDR3 is 13 amino acids. Per germline, CDR1 MGHDK and CDR2 SYGVNS. The CDR3 spells CASSASDRNTIYF. In nucleotides, the CDR3 is TGTGCCAGCAGTGCATCAGACCGAAACACCATATATTTT.

The V call is TRBV2, the J call TRBJ1-5; D may be TRBD1 (6 bases). The CDR3 covers 15 residues. The V and J ends lost 8 bases and 0 bases respectively, with 14 bases between them. Germline V gives CDR1 SNHLY, CDR2 FYNNEI. The CDR3 region has the DNA TGTGCCAGCTACAGGGACCGCAATAGCAATCAGCCCCAGCATTTT. Protein sequence: CASYRDRNSNQPQHF. Full variable domain (rest looked up from reference TRBV2 and TRBJ1-5): EPEVTQTPSHQVTQMGQEVILRCVPISNHLYFYWYRQILGQKVEFLVSFYNNEISEKSEIFDDQFSVERPDGSNFTLKIRSTKLEDSAMYFCASYRDRNSNQPQHFGDGTRLSIL.

The J gene is TRBJ1-1, the V gene TRBV7-3, with 7 bases fitting TRBD1. The V gene's germline CDR1 is SGHTA and CDR2 FQGTGA. This CDR3 comprises 13 residues. V was pared by 5 bases and J by 5 bases, with 5 bases of the junction left unmatched. In DNA form, the CDR3 reads TGTGCCAGCAGCCAGCAGGGGGGAACTGAAGCTTTCTTT. It yields the protein CASSQQGGTEAFF.

The CDR3 protein is CASSNNQRGYTF. CDR3 in DNA: TGTGCCAGCAGCAACAATCAGCGCGGCTACACCTTC. The chain employs TRBV6-5 and TRBJ1-2; D is uncertain. The CDR3 totals 12 residues. Germline-derived CDR1 and CDR2 are MNHEY and SVGAGI. The germline V and J ends were trimmed by 6 bases and 8 bases, with 13 bases remaining between them.

The V call is TRBV14, the J call TRBJ2-1, with D tentatively TRBD2 (7 bases). The CDR3 is 13 residues long. The germline gives CDR1 SGHDN, CDR2 FVKESK. V was pared by 4 bases and J by 10 bases, with 14 bases between. DNA for the CDR3: TGTGCCAGCAGCCCTGTGGGGGGGGGCGAGCAGTTCTTC. This codes for CASSPVGGGEQFF. Full variable domain (remainder filled in from reference TRBV14 and TRBJ2-1): EAGVTQFPSHSVIEKGQTVTLRCDPISGHDNLYWYRRVMGKEIKFLLHFVKESKQDESGMPNNRFLAERTGGTYSTLKVQPAELEDSGVYFCASSPVGGGEQFFGPGTRLTVL.

The chain carries TRBV3-1 (or the pseudogene TRBV3-2) and TRBJ2-1, with 9 bases aligning to TRBD2. Germline lookup yields CDR1 LGHDT and CDR2 YNNKEL (reference sequence). The V gene end was trimmed by 3 bases and the J gene end by 9 bases; junction bases not matched to a gene: 3. The CDR3 has 13 residues. The CDR3, as DNA: TGTGCCAGCAGCCAGTTAGCGGGAGTTGAGCAGTTCTTC. Amino acids: CASSQLAGVEQFF.

The V gene is TRBV20-1, the J gene TRBJ2-1; no reliable D call. With 5 bases removed from V and 7 bases from J, the gap between germline ends came to 9 bases. The germline gives CDR1 DFQATT, CDR2 SNEGSKA (reference sequence). The CDR3 consists of 11 residues. The CDR3 loop is CSAFAWNEQFF. In nucleotides, the CDR3 is TGCAGTGCTTTCGCGTGGAATGAGCAGTTCTTC.

This chain joins TRBV19 and TRBJ2-3; 13 positions match TRBD2. The germline CDR1 and CDR2 sequences are LNHDA and SQIVND (reference sequence). This CDR3 comprises 16 residues. Trimming cost V 9 bases and J 2 bases; bases outside gene matches: 8. The CDR3: CASTAGLAGFTDTQYF. As DNA, the CDR3 is TGTGCCAGCACCGCGGGACTAGCGGGATTCACAGATACGCAGTATTTT.